This T cell receptor beta chain was documented in a study of T cells in Graves' hyperthyroidism and ophthalmopathy. Of note for this clonotype: The antigen is undetermined.

Trimming pared 1 base from V and 10 bases from J, leaving 16 bases between. CDR1 SEHNR and CDR2 FQNEAQ come from the germline V gene (reference sequence). The CDR3 consists of 14 residues. Patients counted as stable if ophthalmopathy did not develop within 18 months. The study left out patients who had uncontrolled infection, other autoimmune disease, pregnancy or lactation. Clinical symptoms, serum thyroxine, TRAb, thyroid ultrasound and orbital computed tomography established diagnosis. Study-level results: Ophthalmopathy was model-predicted a median about 6.7 months pre-onset.

The source material, RNA transcripts, was used to amplify TCR beta CDR3 regions. TCR CDR3 underwent first-round RT-PCR with the HTBI primer set. TCRdb reanalysed the multiplex PCR reads using MiXCR and keeps one entry per CDR3 protein. The repertoire holds fewer than 600,000 distinct CDR3 sequences, with 11% to 15% as singletons. The sequenced material came from blood. The chain employs TRBV7-9 and TRBJ1-1, with D hard to call. This TCR was sampled from a woman in her forties with Graves' hyperthyroidism. In DNA, the CDR3 is TGTGCCAGCAGCTTAGAGATACGGCAGGAAGGAGCTTTCTTT. Its protein is CASSLEIRQEGAFF.